Each of the 23 T cell receptor beta chains below was sequenced from the same sample in a study of cytomegalovirus exposure and HLA in healthy donors. Primers included in the PCR were 60 Vbeta and 13 Jbeta primers. Sequenced by immunoSEQ multiplex PCR; TCRdb stores in-frame clones only, minus some. This table holds over 150,000 clones, roughly 80% found once. The specimen sequenced was PBMCs. Receptors were obtained from a man under 40 in good health and CMV-seropositive.

CDR3 protein: CASNQRGGDTQYF. The CDR3 coding sequence is TGTGCCAGTAATCAGCGGGGTGGAGATACGCAGTATTTT. The V and J genes are TRBV19 and TRBJ2-3, with 7 nucleotides matching TRBD2. V gave up 7 bases and J gave up 5 bases; unmatched junction bases: 6. Germline V lookup: CDR1 LNHDA, CDR2 SQIVND (reference sequence). The length of the CDR3 is 13 residues.

This clone was picked up a small number of times. This chain uses TRBV7-9 with TRBJ2-7, with 10 nucleotides matching TRBD1. V gave up 4 bases and J gave up 5 bases; unmatched junction bases: 11. The CDR3 covers 16 residues. In germline, CDR1 is SEHNR, CDR2 FQNEAQ (reference sequence). The chain's CDR3 is CASSSWLGTGDHEQYF. The CDR3 coding sequence is TGTGCCAGCAGCTCGTGGTTGGGGACAGGGGACCACGAGCAGTACTTC.

V gene TRBV30 combines with J gene TRBJ1-1; TRBD1 is a possible D gene (6 bases). The CDR3 is 14 residues long. V lost 5 bases to trimming and J lost 1 base, with 14 bases between them. The germline V gene has CDR1 GTSNPN and CDR2 SVGIG (reference sequence). CDR3 loop: CAWGSGGQNTEAFF. CDR3 nucleotides: TGTGCCTGGGGATCGGGGGGGCAGAACACTGAAGCTTTCTTT.

The CDR3 here is CASSYYHRGSGELFF. CDR3 bases: TGTGCCAGCAGTTATTACCACAGGGGCTCCGGGGAGCTGTTTTTT. The V and J genes are TRBV6-5 and TRBJ2-2, with 7 bases that match TRBD1. This CDR3 has 15 residues. The ends lost 3 bases at V and 6 bases at J; junction bases unmatched: 7. The germline gives CDR1 MNHEY, CDR2 SVGAGI.

This clone was counted a single time. The chain combines TRBV7-2 with TRBJ2-6; 12 positions agree with TRBD1. Germline V gene data show CDR1 as SGHTA and CDR2 as FQGNSA. The CDR3 totals 19 residues. The V and J ends lost 1 base and 3 bases, in that order; junction bases with no gene match: 7. Here the CDR3 reads CASSLVSGTGGIGANVLTF. CDR3 DNA: TGTGCCAGCAGCTTAGTTTCCGGGACAGGGGGCATTGGGGCCAACGTCCTGACTTTC.

This clone was counted between two and nine times. This rearrangement joins TRBV11-2 to TRBJ2-3; D remains ambiguous. The CDR3 has 14 residues. CDR1 is SGHAT, CDR2 FQNNGV, per germline. V lost 5 bases and J lost 5, with 14 bases in between. The CDR3 DNA reads TGTGCCAGCAGCCCATTCCCCGTTAGAGATACGCAGTATTTT. Translation: CASSPFPVRDTQYF.

The chain recombines TRBV28 with TRBJ2-7; 10 nucleotides match TRBD1. J was trimmed by 3 bases and V by 4 bases; bases with no gene match: 12. This CDR3 contains 17 residues. CDR1 and CDR2 (germline): MDHEN, SYDVKM. CDR3 residues: CASSSPGTGASYYEQYF. CDR3 DNA sequence: TGTGCCAGCAGTTCTCCCGGGACAGGGGCGTCTTACTACGAGCAGTACTTC. Filled out from reference TRBV28 and TRBJ2-7, the complete variable domain reads DVKVTQSSRYLVKRTGEKVFLECVQDMDHENMFWYRQDPGLGLRLIYFSYDVKMKEKGDIPEGYSVSREKKERFSLILESASTNQTSMYLCASSSPGTGASYYEQYFGPGTRLTVT.

V is TRBV5-6 and J is TRBJ2-3; 7 nucleotides agree with TRBD2. There are 15 residues in the CDR3. J lost 1 base, V lost 3 bases, and 5 bases had no gene match. CDR1 is SGHDT, CDR2 YYEEEE, per germline. CDR3 loop: CASSWEGMGTDTQYF. CDR3 bases: TGTGCCAGCAGCTGGGAGGGGATGGGCACAGATACGCAGTATTTT.

The chain is built from TRBV27 and TRBJ2-5, with TRBD2 matching over 7 bases. CDR1 is MNHEY, CDR2 SMNVEV, per germline (reference sequence). The CDR3 has 14 amino acids. With 5 bases clipped from V and 1 base from J, the junction kept 4 bases outside the gene matches. The DNA for the CDR3 is TGTGCCAGCAGTAGAGGGACTATCCAAGAGACCCAGTACTTC. Translation gives CASSRGTIQETQYF.

The chain's CDR3 is CASSEDNNQPQHF. In nucleotides, the CDR3 is TGCGCCAGCAGTGAGGACAACAATCAGCCCCAGCATTTT. The chain joins TRBV10-2 to TRBJ1-5; no definite D call. Trimming removed 2 bases at V and 3 bases at J, with 5 bases between. Germline V gene data show CDR1 as WSHSY and CDR2 as SAAADI. The CDR3 has 13 amino acids.

This chain joins TRBV6-1 and TRBJ2-7; a possible D gene is TRBD1 (5 bases). Germline-derived CDR1 and CDR2 are MNHNS and SASEGT. Between the trimmed V and J ends, which lost 7 bases and 3 bases, there was a span of 10 bases. This CDR3 comprises 12 residues. The CDR3 nucleotides are TGTGCCAGCACCCAGACAGACTACGAGCAGTACTTC. Protein sequence: CASTQTDYEQYF.

The gene calls are TRBV5-6 and TRBJ1-2, with D unresolved. The CDR3 is 13 residues long. Germline V gene sequence: CDR1 SGHDT, CDR2 YYEEEE. Trimming removed 1 base at V and 2 bases at J, with 6 bases between. The CDR3 spells CASSLPGNYGYTF. The CDR3 DNA is TGTGCCAGCAGCTTGCCCGGGAACTATGGCTACACCTTC. Full variable domain (missing parts from reference TRBV5-6 and TRBJ1-2): DAGVTQSPTHLIKTRGQQVTLRCSPKSGHDTVSWYQQALGQGPQFIFQYYEEEERQRGNFPDRFSGHQFPNYSSELNVNALLLGDSALYLCASSLPGNYGYTFGSGTRLTVV.

The rearrangement uses TRBV10-3 and TRBJ1-1; TRBD1 matches 10 bases. The CDR3 contains 15 residues. Germline V lookup: CDR1 ENHRY, CDR2 SYGVKD. Trimming removed 0 bases from V and 5 bases from J; junction bases left unmatched: 3. This chain's CDR3 is CAISESRQGATEAFF. The CDR3 DNA follows: TGTGCCATCAGTGAGTCGCGACAGGGGGCAACTGAAGCTTTCTTT.

The CDR3 protein is CASSLFIYNEQFF. The CDR3 DNA reads TGTGCCAGCAGCTTATTTATCTACAATGAGCAGTTCTTC. The chain links TRBV7-9 to TRBJ2-1; D gene ambiguous. Germline loops: CDR1 SEHNR, CDR2 FQNEAQ (reference sequence). The CDR3 sequence is 13 residues long. V lost 2 bases and J 3 bases, leaving 5 bases between the germline ends.

This clone appeared a single time. The chain employs TRBV5-4 and TRBJ1-1; 8 positions agree with TRBD1. The CDR3 runs 17 residues. Germline CDR1 reads SGHNT; CDR2 reads YYREEE (reference sequence). Trimming cost V 4 bases and J 4 bases; bases outside gene matches: 15. This CDR3 is CASSTRQGKDGSTEAFF. CDR3 DNA sequence: TGTGCCAGCAGCACACGACAGGGGAAAGACGGAAGCACTGAAGCTTTCTTT. The whole variable domain, filled in from reference TRBV5-4 and TRBJ1-1, reads ETGVTQSPTHLIKTRGQQVTLRCSSQSGHNTVSWYQQALGQGPQFIFQYYREEENGRGNFPPRFSGLQFPNYSSELNVNALELDDSALYLCASSTRQGKDGSTEAFFGQGTRLTVV.

The chain recombines TRBV28 with TRBJ1-2; no clear D gene. The V gene lost 3 bases and the J gene lost 10 bases, with 18 bases spanning the gap. The CDR3 is 14 amino acids. The V gene's germline CDR1 is MDHEN and CDR2 SYDVKM. Written as DNA, the CDR3 is TGTGCCAGCAGTTTTGGGAGGTTTAGACAACTCTACACCTTC. It translates to CASSFGRFRQLYTF.

The chain joins TRBV18 to TRBJ1-1; D gene ambiguous. The CDR3 covers 13 residues. CDR1 is KGHSH and CDR2 is LQKENI in the germline V gene. V was clipped by 2 bases and J by 2 bases, with 6 bases between them. The CDR3 reads CASSPNSNTEAFF. The CDR3 DNA is TGTGCCAGCTCACCAAACAGCAACACTGAAGCTTTCTTT.

The chain uses TRBV18 and TRBJ1-5, with D perhaps TRBD1 (5 bases). Trimming took 3 bases from V and 4 from J, leaving 10 bases between them. The CDR3 length is 14 residues. Germline CDR1 and CDR2: KGHSH and LQKENI. The CDR3 loop is CASSPGGGNQPQHF. DNA of the CDR3: TGTGCCAGCTCACCCGGGGGAGGGAATCAGCCCCAGCATTTT. Full variable domain (missing parts from reference TRBV18 and TRBJ1-5): NAGVMQNPRHLVRRRGQEARLRCSPMKGHSHVYWYRQLPEEGLKFMVYLQKENIIDESGMPKERFSAEFPKEGPSILRIQQVVRGDSAAYFCASSPGGGNQPQHFGDGTRLSIL.

This clone was seen a few times. Additional DNA sequences in this sample encode the identical CDR3. This sequence joins TRBV28 and TRBJ1-3; tentatively, D is TRBD1 (6 bases). Germline CDR1 MDHEN, CDR2 SYDVKM. The CDR3 consists of 15 residues. V was clipped by 6 bases and J by 1 base, with 13 bases between them. CDR3 sequence reads: CASRSTGYSGNTIYF. The CDR3 coding sequence is TGTGCCAGCAGGTCCACAGGGTATTCTGGAAACACCATATATTTT.

This chain connects TRBV6-5 to TRBJ2-1; no definite D call. Trimming removed 0 bases from V and 6 bases from J, with 12 bases in between. Germline V gives CDR1 MNHEY, CDR2 SVGAGI. There are 15 residues in the CDR3. This CDR3 reads CASSYSRLQPNEQFF. In DNA, the CDR3 is TGTGCCAGCAGTTACTCGAGATTACAGCCCAATGAGCAGTTCTTC.

The chain uses TRBV2 and TRBJ2-5, with unresolved D. Germline CDR1 is SNHLY and CDR2 is FYNNEI. The CDR3 covers 14 residues. Trimming removed 3 bases at V and 2 bases at J, with 10 bases between. CDR3 sequence (DNA): TGTGCCAGCAGTGATAATTCTGCGCAAGAGACCCAGTACTTC. It translates to CASSDNSAQETQYF.

The rearrangement uses TRBV6-1 and TRBJ2-1; a weak D match, TRBD2 (6 bases). Trimming cost V 8 bases and J 1 base, with 6 bases left between them. Germline CDR1 MNHNS, CDR2 SASEGT. This CDR3 spans 12 amino acids. DNA of the CDR3: TGTGCCAGCGGGACTTCCTACAATGAGCAGTTCTTC. Translated, it gives CASGTSYNEQFF.

The rearrangement links TRBV4-1 to TRBJ1-6; TRBD1 matches at 8 bases. After removal of 1 base from V and 13 bases from J, the junction contained 12 bases not matched to a gene. Germline V CDR1 and CDR2: MGHRA, YSYEKL. The CDR3 loop spans 16 amino acids. CDR3: CASSQGVRTGIFPLHF. In nucleotides, the CDR3 is TGCGCCAGCAGCCAAGGTGTGAGGACAGGGATATTTCCCCTCCACTTT.